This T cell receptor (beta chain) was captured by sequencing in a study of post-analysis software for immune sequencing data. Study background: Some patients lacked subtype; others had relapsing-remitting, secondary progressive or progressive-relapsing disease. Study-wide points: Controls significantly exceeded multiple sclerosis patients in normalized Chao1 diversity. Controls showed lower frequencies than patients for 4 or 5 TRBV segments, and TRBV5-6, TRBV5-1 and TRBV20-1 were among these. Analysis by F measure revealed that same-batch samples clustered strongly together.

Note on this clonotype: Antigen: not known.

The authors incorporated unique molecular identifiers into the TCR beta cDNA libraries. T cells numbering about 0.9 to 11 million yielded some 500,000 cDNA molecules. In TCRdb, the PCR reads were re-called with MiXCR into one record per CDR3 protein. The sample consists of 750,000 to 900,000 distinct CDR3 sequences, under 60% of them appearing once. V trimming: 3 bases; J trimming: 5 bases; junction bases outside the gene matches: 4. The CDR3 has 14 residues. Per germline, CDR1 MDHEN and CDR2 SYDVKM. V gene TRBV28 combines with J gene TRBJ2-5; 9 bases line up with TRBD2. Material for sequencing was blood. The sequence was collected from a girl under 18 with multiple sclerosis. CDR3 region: CASSFSGLAETQYF. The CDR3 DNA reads TGTGCCAGCAGTTTCTCGGGACTAGCTGAGACCCAGTACTTC. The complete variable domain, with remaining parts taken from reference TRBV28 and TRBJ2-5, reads DVKVTQSSRYLVKRTGEKVFLECVQDMDHENMFWYRQDPGLGLRLIYFSYDVKMKEKGDIPEGYSVSREKKERFSLILESASTNQTSMYLCASSFSGLAETQYFGPGTRLLVL.